This passage covers 9 T cell receptor beta chains from one sample sequenced in a study of blood T cell repertoires in COVID-19 (dated by TCRdb to about 2020). To prepare the library, the immunoSEQ multiplex PCR assay was applied. Not all clones reach the TCRdb copy of this immuneACCESS table, which keeps in-frame sequences only. Checked studies attribute under half of the gap to unresolved V genes and leave the rest unexplained. Across this sample there are 200,000 to 250,000 clones, with about nine tenths seen only once. Clones ranked in the top ten supply about 7% of the sample. Material for sequencing was PBMCs or T cells enriched from blood (not recorded which). These receptors all come from a man aged 25 to 40 in a cohort exposed to, infected with or recovered from COVID-19 (not recorded which).

This rearrangement joins TRBV9 to TRBJ1-5; D call uncertain. Germline assignment: CDR1 SGDLS and CDR2 YYNGEE. The CDR3 length is 14 residues. Trimming removed 0 bases at V and 1 base at J, with 5 bases between. The chain's CDR3 is CASSVESSNQPQHF. CDR3 nucleotide sequence: TGTGCCAGCAGCGTAGAAAGCAGCAATCAGCCCCAGCATTTT.

The CDR3 DNA sequence: TGTGCCACCAGCAGAGGGAGCGGGAGGGCCCCAGATACGCAGTATTTT. Translated, it gives CATSRGSGRAPDTQYF. The chain carries TRBV15 and TRBJ2-3; 10 nucleotides match TRBD2. V was clipped by 1 base and J by 4 bases; unmatched bases: 5. Germline CDR1 reads LNHNV; CDR2 reads YYDKDF (reference sequence). The CDR3 is made up of 16 amino acids.

This clone was seen just once. The chain employs TRBV29-1 and TRBJ1-1; TRBD1 agrees at 7 bases. In germline, CDR1 is SQVTM, CDR2 ANQGSEA. The CDR3 contains 13 residues. The J segment lost 1 base and the V segment lost 5 bases, leaving 4 bases of the junction unmatched. The CDR3, as DNA: TGCAGCGTTCAGGGGGTCGCGAACACTGAAGCTTTCTTT. This sequence encodes CSVQGVANTEAFF.

The V and J genes are TRBV6-5 and TRBJ1-2, with TRBD1 identical over 10 bases. Trimming took 6 bases from V and 4 from J; bases not matched to a gene: 5. Germline V lookup: CDR1 MNHEY, CDR2 SVGAGI. CDR3 length: 14 residues. Written as DNA, the CDR3 is TGTGCCAGCAGCGACAGGGGGCTTAGCTATGGCTACACCTTC. Residues: CASSDRGLSYGYTF.

The chain is built from TRBV24-1 and TRBJ2-1, with 7 bases lining up with TRBD1. Germline assignment: CDR1 KGHDR and CDR2 SFDVKD. V dropped 3 bases and J dropped 4; count of bases not matched to a gene: 8. CDR3 length: 16 residues. CDR3 region: CATSDLDRSGYNEQFF. CDR3 DNA sequence: TGTGCCACCAGTGATCTGGACAGGTCGGGTTACAATGAGCAGTTCTTC.

The V call is TRBV4-2, the J call TRBJ2-7; TRBD1 matches 8 bases. This CDR3 has 14 residues. The ends lost 0 bases at V and 3 bases at J; junction bases unmatched: 1. The germline V gene encodes CDR1 LGHNA and CDR2 YNFKEQ. CDR3 protein: CASSQDRGLYEQYF. CDR3 nucleotides: TGTGCCAGCAGCCAAGACAGGGGGCTCTACGAGCAGTACTTC.

The rearrangement links TRBV4-2 to TRBJ2-7; TRBD2 aligns across 7 bases. The V and J ends lost 3 bases and 4 bases, in that order; junction bases with no gene match: 12. The V gene's germline CDR1 is LGHNA and CDR2 YNFKEQ. The CDR3 has 16 residues. The CDR3 region is CASSQGGAGALYEQYF. The CDR3 DNA reads TGTGCCAGCAGCCAGGGCGGGGCGGGAGCTTTGTACGAGCAGTACTTC.

This chain connects TRBV2 to TRBJ1-5, with D possibly TRBD1 on 6 matching bases. Per the germline V gene, CDR1 is SNHLY and CDR2 is FYNNEI. The CDR3 covers 15 residues. V lost 4 bases, J lost 2 bases, and 12 bases lay in between. The CDR3 here is CASSGAGGRNQPQHF. CDR3 DNA: TGTGCCAGCAGTGGGGCCGGGGGGCGCAATCAGCCCCAGCATTTT.

This clone was detected only a few times. The chain is built from TRBV28 and TRBJ1-2, with 7 bases lining up with TRBD1. Germline V gene lookup returns CDR1 MDHEN and CDR2 SYDVKM. CDR3 length equals 15 residues. V dropped 5 bases and J dropped 0; count of bases not matched to a gene: 6. CDR3 in DNA: TGTGCCAGCAGTGGGACAGCCCCCTCTAACTATGGCTACACCTTC. Its translation is CASSGTAPSNYGYTF.